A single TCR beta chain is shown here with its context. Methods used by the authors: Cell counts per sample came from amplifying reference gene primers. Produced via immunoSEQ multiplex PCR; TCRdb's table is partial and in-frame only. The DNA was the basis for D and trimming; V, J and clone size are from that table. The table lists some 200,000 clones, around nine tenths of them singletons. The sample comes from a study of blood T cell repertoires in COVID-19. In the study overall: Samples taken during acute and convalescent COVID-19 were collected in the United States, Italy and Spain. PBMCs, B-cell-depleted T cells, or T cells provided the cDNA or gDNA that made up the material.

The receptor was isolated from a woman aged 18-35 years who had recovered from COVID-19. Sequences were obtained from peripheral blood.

The CDR3 DNA reads as TGTGCCAGCAGCAACGACAGGGGAGATACGCAGTATTTT. This gives the protein CASSNDRGDTQYF. This rearrangement joins TRBV7-2 to TRBJ2-3; TRBD1 matches at 8 bases. This CDR3 has 13 residues. The germline CDR1 and CDR2 sequences are SGHTA and FQGNSA. V lost 5 bases to trimming and J lost 5 bases; unmatched junction nucleotides: 3.